This T cell receptor beta chain is drawn from a study of blood T cell repertoires in COVID-19. Looking at the study overall: Researchers got acute and convalescent COVID-19 samples from the United States, Italy and Spain. Nucleic acid was either cDNA or gDNA, and it came from T cells, B-cell-depleted T cells, or PBMCs.

Original methodology: Using reference gene primer amplification, nucleated cell counts were estimated. Repertoires were generated with immunoSEQ multiplex PCR, while TCRdb's copy carries only in-frame clones and drops some. From that table come the V and J calls and clone size; the DNA was used to work out D and trimming. The profile shows roughly 60,000 clones, roughly 85% of them singletons. Sequenced: peripheral blood. The receptor was derived from a human donor in a cohort sampled during active or convalescent COVID-19.

The chain's CDR3 is CASSGGTAIFSGNTIYF. CDR3 nucleotide sequence: TGCGCCAGCAGTGGGGGGACAGCAATCTTCTCTGGAAACACCATATATTTT. This rearrangement joins TRBV10-2 to TRBJ1-3; 7 nucleotides agree with TRBD1. V was pared by 4 bases and J by 0 bases, with 9 bases of the junction left unmatched. This CDR3 comprises 17 residues. CDR1 is WSHSY and CDR2 is SAAADI in the germline V gene.